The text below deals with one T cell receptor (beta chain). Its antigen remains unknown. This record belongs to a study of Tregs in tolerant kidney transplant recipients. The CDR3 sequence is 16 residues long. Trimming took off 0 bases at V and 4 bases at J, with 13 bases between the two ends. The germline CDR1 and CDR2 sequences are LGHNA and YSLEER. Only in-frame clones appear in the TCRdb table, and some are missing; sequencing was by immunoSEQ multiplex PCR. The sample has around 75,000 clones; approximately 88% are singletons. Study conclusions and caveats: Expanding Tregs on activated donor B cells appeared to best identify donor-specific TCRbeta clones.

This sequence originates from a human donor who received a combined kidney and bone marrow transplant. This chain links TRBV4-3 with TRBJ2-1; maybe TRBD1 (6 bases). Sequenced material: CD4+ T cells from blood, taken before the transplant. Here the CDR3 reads CASSQDPGQTYNEQFF. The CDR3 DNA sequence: TGCGCCAGCAGCCAAGATCCGGGACAAACTTACAATGAGCAGTTCTTC.